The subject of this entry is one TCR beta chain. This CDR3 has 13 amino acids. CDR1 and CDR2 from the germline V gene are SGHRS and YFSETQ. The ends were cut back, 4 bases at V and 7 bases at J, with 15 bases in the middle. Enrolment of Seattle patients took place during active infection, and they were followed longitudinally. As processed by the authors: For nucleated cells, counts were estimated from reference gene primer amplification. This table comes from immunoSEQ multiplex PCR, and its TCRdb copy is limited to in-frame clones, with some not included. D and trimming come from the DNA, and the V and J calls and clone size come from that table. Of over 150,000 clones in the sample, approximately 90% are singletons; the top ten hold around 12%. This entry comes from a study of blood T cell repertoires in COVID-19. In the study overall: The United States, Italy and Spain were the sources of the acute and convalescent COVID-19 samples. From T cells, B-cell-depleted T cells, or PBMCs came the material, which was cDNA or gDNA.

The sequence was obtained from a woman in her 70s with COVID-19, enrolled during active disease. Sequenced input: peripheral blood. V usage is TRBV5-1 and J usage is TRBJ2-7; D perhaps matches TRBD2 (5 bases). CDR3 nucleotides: TGCGCCAGCAGCCGTATATCGGGGTGGGAGCAGTACTTC. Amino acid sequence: CASSRISGWEQYF.